These T cell receptor beta chains were read from a single sample in a study of OX40 agonist ivuxolimab in advanced cancers. The assay was immunoSEQ multiplex PCR, and TCRdb's table has in-frame clones only and misses some. The sample contains under 150,000 clones, 80% to 90% of which appear only once. Material: CD4+ or CD8+ T cells sorted from blood, obtained in a trial of the OX40 agonist ivuxolimab. Receptor source: an adult with an advanced solid tumor such as melanoma, head and neck, liver or kidney cancer. Each CDR3 is given with its conserved first and last residue. Each record gives: V gene, J gene, CDR3 protein.

V gene: TRBV2
J gene: TRBJ1-2
CDR3 protein: CASTEQGARYGYTF

V gene: TRBV28
J gene: TRBJ1-2
CDR3 protein: CAAKGYYGYTF

V gene: TRBV7-2
J gene: TRBJ1-2
CDR3 protein: CASSLGDLMGQGVSSGYTF

V gene: TRBV2
J gene: TRBJ1-4
CDR3 protein: CASSDRTGRTNEKLFF

V gene: TRBV11-2
J gene: TRBJ1-4
CDR3 protein: CASSPRQGSHEKLFF

V gene: TRBV7-2
J gene: TRBJ1-2
CDR3 protein: CASSLGGLGGYGYTF

V gene: TRBV6-4
J gene: TRBJ2-2
CDR3 protein: CASSVQDTGELFF

V gene: TRBV18
J gene: TRBJ2-1
CDR3 protein: CASSPPGGLTGQFF

V gene: TRBV30
J gene: TRBJ1-2
CDR3 protein: CAWRTTGTSSGYTF

V gene: TRBV7-9
J gene: TRBJ2-1
CDR3 protein: CASSLVLRAREQFF

V gene: TRBV4-3
J gene: TRBJ2-5
CDR3 protein: CASSSSSGTVQYF

V gene: TRBV6-5
J gene: NA
CDR3 protein: CASSYSLGPGYEQYF

V gene: TRBV11-2
J gene: TRBJ2-5
CDR3 protein: CASSPGGAGETQYF

V gene: TRBV5-1
J gene: TRBJ2-1
CDR3 protein: CASSLVGSGGTYNEQFF

V gene: TRBV19
J gene: TRBJ2-7
CDR3 protein: CASSILGGESSYEQYF

V gene: TRBV9
J gene: TRBJ1-1
CDR3 protein: CASSVGAKNTEAFF

V gene: TRBV5-1
J gene: TRBJ2-5
CDR3 protein: CASSTQGGQETQYF

V gene: TRBV10-3
J gene: TRBJ2-1
CDR3 protein: CAISDGGGLSEQFF

V gene: TRBV19
J gene: TRBJ2-1
CDR3 protein: CASSIYGGALRHVNEQFF

V gene: TRBV19
J gene: TRBJ1-6
CDR3 protein: CASRPGQGPPLHF

V gene: TRBV5-1
J gene: TRBJ2-7
CDR3 protein: CASSLAPQGQGYEQYF

V gene: TRBV6-1
J gene: TRBJ2-7
CDR3 protein: CASDRAVREQYF